The table lists the clone carrying this T cell receptor (beta chain) with many counts. Its matching antigen is unknown. This specimen belongs to a study of T-cell reconstitution after alpha-beta-depleted transplantation in children. The trim removed 6 bases at V and 5 bases at J, leaving 9 bases unmatched. The CDR3 has 15 residues. Regarding the study as a whole: The study traced high day-60 TCRbeta diversity in some patients to surviving recipient T cells and thymic progenitors. Fresh T-cell production supplied most of the T-cell counts and diversity seen one year after transplant. Several hundred graft clones that had expanded were reportedly the source of alpha-beta T cells about two months after transplant.

Unique molecular identifiers were used in preparing the TCRbeta library. A single record per CDR3 protein comes from TCRdb applying MiXCR to the PCR reads. The sample records fewer than 350,000 distinct CDR3 sequences, over 9.5% being singletons. The clonotype comes from a boy less than two years old with acute myeloid leukemia, due to receive a stem cell transplant. This chain links TRBV12-3 or TRBV12-4 with TRBJ2-2; 7 nucleotides align to TRBD1. The sequencing here drew on PBMCs, taken before TCRalphabeta/CD19-depleted stem cell transplant. CDR3 region: CASSPRQGGTGELFF. The CDR3 DNA sequence: TGTGCCAGCAGCCCGCGACAGGGCGGGACCGGGGAGCTGTTTTTT.